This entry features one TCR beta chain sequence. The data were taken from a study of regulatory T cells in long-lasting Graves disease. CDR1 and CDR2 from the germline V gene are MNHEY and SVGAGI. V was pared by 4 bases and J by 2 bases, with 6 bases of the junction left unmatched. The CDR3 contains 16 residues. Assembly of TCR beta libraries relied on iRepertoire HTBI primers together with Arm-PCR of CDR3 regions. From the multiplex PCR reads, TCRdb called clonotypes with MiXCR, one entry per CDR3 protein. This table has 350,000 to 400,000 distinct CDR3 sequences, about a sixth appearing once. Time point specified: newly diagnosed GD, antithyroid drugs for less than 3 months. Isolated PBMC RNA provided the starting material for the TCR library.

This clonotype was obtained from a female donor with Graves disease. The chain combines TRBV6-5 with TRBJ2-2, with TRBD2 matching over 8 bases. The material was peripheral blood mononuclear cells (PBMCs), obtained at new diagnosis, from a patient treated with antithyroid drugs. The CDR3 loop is CASSFYSGTNTGELFF. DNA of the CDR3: TGTGCCAGCAGTTTCTATAGCGGGACCAACACCGGGGAGCTGTTTTTT.